The clone carrying this T cell receptor beta chain was seen at least ten times. MiXCR was run by TCRdb on the 5' RACE reads, yielding one entry per CDR3 protein. In the table there are 550,000 to 700,000 distinct CDR3 sequences, more than 15% of which are singletons. This record belongs to a study of T-cell memory formation after mild COVID-19. Study details: Largely, TCR clusters stayed within a single donor.

Germline V gives CDR1 MNHEY, CDR2 SVGAGI. The length of the CDR3 is 12 residues. Trimming left V 2 bases short and J 4 bases short, with 5 bases between. The specimen was PBMCs or a T cell subset sorted from them (not recorded which). This clonotype was sampled from an adult woman who had mild COVID-19 (a few samples of this study predate the infection). Cell type and time point are not known. The V gene is TRBV6-5, the J gene TRBJ1-2; D gene uncertain. CDR3: CASSYRGYGYTF. The DNA for the CDR3 is TGTGCCAGCAGTTACCGCGGCTATGGCTACACCTTC.